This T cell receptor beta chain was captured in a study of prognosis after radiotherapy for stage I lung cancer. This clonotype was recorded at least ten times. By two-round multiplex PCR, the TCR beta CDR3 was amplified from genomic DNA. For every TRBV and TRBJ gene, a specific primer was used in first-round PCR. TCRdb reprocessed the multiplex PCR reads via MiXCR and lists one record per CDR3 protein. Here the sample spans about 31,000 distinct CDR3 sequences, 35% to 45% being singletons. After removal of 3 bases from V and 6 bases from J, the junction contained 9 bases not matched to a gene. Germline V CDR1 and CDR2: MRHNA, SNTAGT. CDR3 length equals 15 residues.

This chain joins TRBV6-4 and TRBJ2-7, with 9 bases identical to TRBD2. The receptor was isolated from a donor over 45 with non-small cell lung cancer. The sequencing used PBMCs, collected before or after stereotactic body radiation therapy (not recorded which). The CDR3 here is CASSEILAGSREQYF. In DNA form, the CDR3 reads TGTGCCAGCAGTGAAATACTAGCGGGTTCGCGCGAGCAGTACTTC.